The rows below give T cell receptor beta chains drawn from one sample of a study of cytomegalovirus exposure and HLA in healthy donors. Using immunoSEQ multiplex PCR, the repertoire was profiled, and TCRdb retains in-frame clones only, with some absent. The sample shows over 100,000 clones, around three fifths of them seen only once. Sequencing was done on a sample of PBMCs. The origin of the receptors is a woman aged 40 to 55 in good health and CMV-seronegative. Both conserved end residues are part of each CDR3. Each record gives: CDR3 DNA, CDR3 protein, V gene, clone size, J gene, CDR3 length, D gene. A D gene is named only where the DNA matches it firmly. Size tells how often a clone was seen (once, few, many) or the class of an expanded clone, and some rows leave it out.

CDR3nt: TGTGCCAGCAGTTTAGAACAGGGAAACTATGGCTACACCTTC
CDR3aa: CASSLEQGNYGYTF
v_gene: TRBV28
abundance: NA
j_gene: TRBJ1-2
len: 14
d_gene: NA

CDR3nt: TGTGCCAGCAGCCCCCACGGGGGAATCCTAGCCAAAAACATTCAGTACTTC
CDR3aa: CASSPHGGILAKNIQYF
v_gene: TRBV7-2
abundance: few
j_gene: TRBJ2-4
len: 17
d_gene: NA

CDR3nt: TGTGCCAGCTCACCAAGCGTTCCCGCAACTAATGAAAAACTGTTTTTT
CDR3aa: CASSPSVPATNEKLFF
v_gene: TRBV18
abundance: NA
j_gene: TRBJ1-4
len: 16
d_gene: NA

CDR3nt: TGTGCCAGCAGTGGAGCGGGGGCCGACAATGAGCAGTTCTTC
CDR3aa: CASSGAGADNEQFF
v_gene: TRBV25-1
abundance: NA
j_gene: TRBJ2-1
len: 14
d_gene: TRBD2

CDR3nt: TGCGCCAGCGCCCCTGGCGGAAACTACAATGAGCAGTTCTTC
CDR3aa: CASAPGGNYNEQFF
v_gene: TRBV5-1
abundance: few
j_gene: TRBJ2-1
len: 14
d_gene: NA

CDR3nt: TGTGCCAGCAGTTACTCGGGCAGGGGCAATCAGCCCCAGCATTTT
CDR3aa: CASSYSGRGNQPQHF
v_gene: TRBV6-5
abundance: NA
j_gene: TRBJ1-5
len: 15
d_gene: NA

CDR3nt: TGTGCCAGCAGCTTGAGGGGGTTGAACACTGAAGCTTTCTTT
CDR3aa: CASSLRGLNTEAFF
v_gene: TRBV5-6
abundance: few
j_gene: TRBJ1-1
len: 14
d_gene: NA

CDR3nt: TGTGCCTGGAGTGTAATTATTCAGGATACGCAGTATTTT
CDR3aa: CAWSVIIQDTQYF
v_gene: TRBV30
abundance: NA
j_gene: TRBJ2-3
len: 13
d_gene: NA

CDR3nt: TGTGCCACCAGCAGAGATTATGGAGGTGGGACAGGAGCCTCCGATGGCTACACCTTC
CDR3aa: CATSRDYGGGTGASDGYTF
v_gene: TRBV15
abundance: NA
j_gene: TRBJ1-2
len: 19
d_gene: TRBD1

CDR3nt: TGTGCCAGCAGCTTGGGACAGCAGTCCTACGAGCAGTACTTC
CDR3aa: CASSLGQQSYEQYF
v_gene: TRBV5-4
abundance: NA
j_gene: TRBJ2-7
len: 14
d_gene: NA

CDR3nt: TGTGCCAGCAGTGCCCGCCTCCGGGACAGGGGTGTCGGAGGCTACACCTTC
CDR3aa: CASSARLRDRGVGGYTF
v_gene: TRBV2
abundance: NA
j_gene: TRBJ1-2
len: 17
d_gene: TRBD1